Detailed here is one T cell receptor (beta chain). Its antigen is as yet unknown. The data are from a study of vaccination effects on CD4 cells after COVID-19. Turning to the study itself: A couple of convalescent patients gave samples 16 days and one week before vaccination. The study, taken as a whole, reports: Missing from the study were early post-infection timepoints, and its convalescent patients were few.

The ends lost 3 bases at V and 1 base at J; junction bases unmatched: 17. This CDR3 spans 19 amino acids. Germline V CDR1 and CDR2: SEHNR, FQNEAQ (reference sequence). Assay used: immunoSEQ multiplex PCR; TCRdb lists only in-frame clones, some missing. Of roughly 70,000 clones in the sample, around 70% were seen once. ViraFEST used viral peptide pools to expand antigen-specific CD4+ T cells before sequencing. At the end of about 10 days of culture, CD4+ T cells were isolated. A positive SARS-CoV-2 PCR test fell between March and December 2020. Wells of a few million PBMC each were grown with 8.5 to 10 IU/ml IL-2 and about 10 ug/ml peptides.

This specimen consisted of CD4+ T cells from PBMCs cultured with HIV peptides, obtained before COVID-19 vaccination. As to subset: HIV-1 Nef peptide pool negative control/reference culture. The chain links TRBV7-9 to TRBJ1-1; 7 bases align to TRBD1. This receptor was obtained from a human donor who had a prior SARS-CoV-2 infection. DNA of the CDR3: TGTGCCAGCAGCTTCTCGGCCACAGGGGCCCTAATAAGGAACACTGAAGCTTTCTTT. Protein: CASSFSATGALIRNTEAFF.